These T cell receptor beta chains were read from a single sample in a study of identical twins' blood T cells. Each CDR3 protein is one row after TCRdb ran MiXCR on the 5' RACE reads. This sample has 400,000 or so distinct CDR3 sequences, with over 25% found just once. The specimen was PBMCs. The receptors were gathered from a woman aged 18-49 years in good health. CDR3s include the opening cysteine and the closing phenylalanine or tryptophan. The order of the fields is V gene, J gene, clone size, D gene, CDR3 protein, CDR3 DNA. D genes are given only for firm matches. The size field is filled for only some rows; it gives once, few, many or a size class.

V: TRBV24-1; J: TRBJ2-1; size: -; D: -; CDR3: CATSARGYEQFF; DNA: TGTGCCACCAGTGCGAGAGGTTACGAGCAGTTCTTC
V: TRBV20-1; J: TRBJ1-3; size: few; D: -; CDR3: CSARFSGNTIYF; DNA: TGCAGTGCTCGTTTCTCTGGAAACACCATATATTTT
V: TRBV4-2; J: TRBJ1-2; size: -; D: -; CDR3: CASSQDRWEGGSWGYTF; DNA: TGTGCCAGCAGCCAAGATCGGTGGGAGGGAGGCTCCTGGGGCTACACCTTC
V: TRBV9; J: TRBJ1-2; size: -; D: TRBD1; CDR3: CASMDRVYGYTF; DNA: TGTGCCAGCATGGACAGGGTCTATGGCTACACCTTC
V: TRBV20-1; J: TRBJ1-1; size: -; D: TRBD1; CDR3: CSARKGQVWPEAFF; DNA: TGCAGTGCTAGAAAGGGACAGGTTTGGCCTGAAGCTTTCTTT
V: TRBV5-1; J: TRBJ2-1; size: -; D: -; CDR3: CASSLGQYPLNEQFF; DNA: TGCGCCAGCAGCTTAGGACAATATCCCCTCAATGAGCAGTTCTTC
V: TRBV20-1; J: TRBJ2-1; size: -; D: -; CDR3: CSAGGLADYNEQFF; DNA: TGCAGTGCAGGGGGGCTAGCGGATTACAATGAGCAGTTCTTC
V: TRBV10-3; J: TRBJ2-5; size: few; D: -; CDR3: CAISESDLGETQYF; DNA: TGTGCCATCAGTGAGTCGGATCTCGGGGAGACCCAGTACTTC
V: TRBV14; J: TRBJ2-3; size: -; D: TRBD1; CDR3: CASSQWTGLDTDTQYF; DNA: TGTGCCAGCAGCCAGTGGACAGGGTTGGACACAGATACGCAGTATTTT
V: TRBV19; J: TRBJ1-5; size: -; D: -; CDR3: CASNLLSSNQPQHF; DNA: TGTGCCAGTAATCTTCTGTCGAGCAATCAGCCCCAGCATTTT
V: TRBV6-1; J: TRBJ2-1; size: -; D: -; CDR3: CASSPSPGREQFF; DNA: TGTGCCAGCAGCCCAAGCCCGGGGCGTGAGCAGTTCTTC
V: TRBV20-1; J: TRBJ2-2; size: few; D: -; CDR3: CSAAPGRLPGELFF; DNA: TGCAGTGCGGCGCCAGGTCGCCTACCCGGGGAGCTGTTTTTT
V: TRBV20-1; J: TRBJ1-2; size: few; D: -; CDR3: CSAIREDGYTF; DNA: TGCAGTGCTATAAGAGAGGATGGCTACACCTTC
V: TRBV19; J: TRBJ1-3; size: -; D: -; CDR3: CASSILDSRNTIYF; DNA: TGTGCCAGTAGTATCCTGGACTCCAGAAACACCATATATTTT
V: TRBV3-1; J: TRBJ1-5; size: -; D: -; CDR3: CASSLGTRGVQPQHF; DNA: TGTGCCAGCAGCCTCGGGACTCGGGGGGTTCAGCCCCAGCATTTT
V: TRBV6-2/TRBV6-3; J: TRBJ2-2; size: many; D: -; CDR3: CANLDQLTGELFF; DNA: TGTGCCAACCTGGACCAACTCACCGGGGAGCTGTTTTTT
V: TRBV7-6; J: TRBJ1-1; size: -; D: -; CDR3: CASSLRLGVTEAFF; DNA: TGTGCCAGCAGCTTGAGGCTAGGGGTTACTGAAGCTTTCTTT
V: TRBV25-1; J: TRBJ1-2; size: few; D: -; CDR3: CASSDPKGDYGYTF; DNA: TGTGCCAGCAGTGATCCTAAGGGGGACTATGGCTACACCTTC
V: TRBV6-5; J: TRBJ1-1; size: -; D: -; CDR3: CASSKLGGPNTEAFF; DNA: TGTGCCAGCAGCAAACTCGGGGGGCCGAACACTGAAGCTTTCTTT
V: TRBV3-1; J: TRBJ1-2; size: many; D: -; CDR3: CASSQGLSIFVYGYTF; DNA: TGTGCCAGCAGCCAAGGCTTGTCGATTTTCGTCTATGGCTACACCTTC
V: TRBV7-2; J: TRBJ1-2; size: -; D: -; CDR3: CASSSFNRDGYTF; DNA: TGTGCCAGCAGCTCTTTTAACAGGGATGGCTACACCTTC
V: TRBV11-2; J: TRBJ2-1; size: few; D: -; CDR3: CASSLVPEQFF; DNA: TGTGCCAGCAGCTTAGTGCCCGAGCAGTTCTTC
V: TRBV5-1; J: TRBJ2-1; size: -; D: TRBD2; CDR3: CASSLVLAGAREQFF; DNA: TGCGCCAGCAGCTTGGTGCTAGCGGGAGCCAGAGAGCAGTTCTTC
V: TRBV2; J: TRBJ2-5; size: -; D: -; CDR3: CASSVTGTSQETQYF; DNA: TGTGCCAGCAGCGTAACCGGGACTTCCCAAGAGACCCAGTACTTC
V: TRBV7-8; J: TRBJ1-3; size: few; D: TRBD1; CDR3: CASSPRGGQSSGNTIYF; DNA: TGTGCCAGCAGCCCAAGAGGGGGACAGAGCTCTGGAAACACCATATATTTT
V: TRBV5-1; J: TRBJ2-1; size: -; D: -; CDR3: CASSLKGTEQFF; DNA: TGCGCCAGCAGCTTGAAGGGCACTGAGCAGTTCTTC
V: TRBV12-3/TRBV12-4; J: TRBJ1-1; size: few; D: -; CDR3: CATQRGENTEAFF; DNA: TGTGCCACCCAGAGGGGAGAGAACACTGAAGCTTTCTTT
V: TRBV2; J: TRBJ1-1; size: -; D: -; CDR3: CASSRSGPVSEAFF; DNA: TGTGCCAGCAGCAGGTCAGGGCCCGTCTCTGAAGCTTTCTTT
V: TRBV11-3; J: TRBJ2-7; size: few; D: -; CDR3: CAGSLTSYEQYF; DNA: TGTGCCGGCAGCTTAACTTCCTACGAGCAGTACTTC
V: TRBV6-6; J: TRBJ2-7; size: -; D: TRBD1; CDR3: CASSSGTVLAYEQYF; DNA: TGTGCCAGCAGTTCCGGGACAGTGTTGGCCTACGAGCAGTACTTC
V: TRBV6-1; J: TRBJ1-2; size: many; D: -; CDR3: CASSAGSGGDGYTF; DNA: TGTGCCAGCAGTGCCGGCAGCGGTGGAGATGGCTACACCTTC
V: TRBV20-1; J: TRBJ1-3; size: -; D: -; CDR3: CSAREGTSTIYF; DNA: TGCAGTGCTAGAGAGGGGACGTCCACCATATATTTT
V: TRBV4-3; J: TRBJ2-2; size: -; D: -; CDR3: CASSQERADSSGELFF; DNA: TGCGCCAGCAGCCAAGAGAGGGCAGACTCCTCCGGGGAGCTGTTTTTT
V: TRBV12-3/TRBV12-4; J: TRBJ1-2; size: few; D: -; CDR3: CASTYGYTF; DNA: TGTGCCAGCACTTATGGCTACACCTTC
V: TRBV10-3; J: TRBJ1-1; size: -; D: -; CDR3: CAIAPGARNTEAFF; DNA: TGTGCCATCGCTCCCGGGGCCAGGAACACTGAAGCTTTCTTT
V: TRBV2; J: TRBJ2-1; size: -; D: TRBD2; CDR3: CASSAAGAAYNEQLF; DNA: TGTGCCAGCAGTGCTGCGGGAGCGGCCTACAATGAGCAGCTCTTC
V: TRBV10-3; J: TRBJ1-2; size: many; D: -; CDR3: CAAQTSLHYGYTF; DNA: TGTGCCGCGCAGACCTCTCTCCACTATGGCTACACCTTC
V: TRBV7-2; J: TRBJ1-4; size: -; D: -; CDR3: CASSFSGVEKLFF; DNA: TGTGCCAGCAGCTTCTCAGGGGTTGAAAAACTGTTTTTT
V: TRBV9; J: TRBJ2-1; size: -; D: -; CDR3: CASSAGQPNNEQFF; DNA: TGTGCCAGCAGCGCAGGACAGCCAAACAATGAGCAGTTCTTC
V: TRBV18; J: TRBJ1-5; size: -; D: TRBD1; CDR3: CASTDRVNQPQHF; DNA: TGTGCCAGCACGGACAGGGTTAATCAGCCCCAGCATTTT
V: TRBV3-2; J: TRBJ2-7; size: -; D: -; CDR3: CASRGGPYEQYF; DNA: TGTGCCAGCCGGGGCGGACCCTACGAGCAGTACTTC
V: TRBV12-3/TRBV12-4; J: TRBJ2-2; size: few; D: -; CDR3: CAGLLSNTGELFF; DNA: TGTGCCGGCTTACTATCGAACACCGGGGAGCTGTTTTTT
V: TRBV5-1; J: TRBJ2-1; size: few; D: TRBD2; CDR3: CASSTGLAVYNEQFF; DNA: TGCGCCAGCAGCACGGGACTAGCGGTTTACAATGAGCAGTTCTTC
V: TRBV5-1; J: TRBJ2-1; size: few; D: -; CDR3: CASSQLTRAGDEQFF; DNA: TGCGCCAGCAGCCAACTGACTCGAGCCGGGGATGAGCAGTTCTTC
V: TRBV20-1; J: TRBJ2-1; size: -; D: TRBD2; CDR3: CSASRLAGIGFNEQFF; DNA: TGCAGTGCTAGTAGACTAGCGGGGATTGGTTTCAATGAGCAGTTCTTC
V: TRBV7-2; J: TRBJ2-1; size: -; D: TRBD2; CDR3: CASSFSGRSHNEQFF; DNA: TGTGCCAGCAGCTTCAGCGGGAGGAGCCACAATGAGCAGTTCTTC
V: TRBV7-6; J: TRBJ2-1; size: few; D: TRBD1; CDR3: CASSIQGLPYNEQFF; DNA: TGTGCCAGCAGCATACAGGGGCTGCCCTACAATGAGCAGTTCTTC
V: TRBV6-5; J: TRBJ1-1; size: many; D: TRBD1; CDR3: CASSFDRGPEAFF; DNA: TGTGCCAGCAGCTTCGACAGGGGGCCTGAAGCTTTCTTT
V: TRBV29-1; J: TRBJ1-2; size: -; D: TRBD1; CDR3: CSVGQGFGYTF; DNA: TGCAGCGTGGGACAGGGGTTTGGCTACACCTTC
V: TRBV6-5; J: TRBJ1-1; size: few; D: -; CDR3: CASSYSPDYTEAFF; DNA: TGTGCCAGCAGTTACTCTCCAGATTACACTGAAGCTTTCTTT
V: TRBV20-1; J: TRBJ1-1; size: many; D: -; CDR3: CSASTVATAFF; DNA: TGCAGTGCTAGTACAGTGGCAACGGCTTTCTTT
V: TRBV10-3; J: TRBJ2-7; size: few; D: TRBD1; CDR3: CAIGRDSYEQYF; DNA: TGTGCCATCGGAAGGGACAGCTACGAGCAGTACTTC
V: TRBV27; J: TRBJ1-1; size: few; D: -; CDR3: CASSSLWTDTFF; DNA: TGTGCCAGCAGTTCCCTATGGACGGACACTTTCTTT
V: TRBV7-2; J: TRBJ2-7; size: -; D: -; CDR3: CASSNRGGNEQYF; DNA: TGTGCCAGCAGCAACCGAGGGGGGAACGAGCAGTACTTC
V: TRBV7-2; J: TRBJ1-1; size: -; D: -; CDR3: CASSFVGREAFF; DNA: TGTGCCAGCAGCTTTGTGGGGAGGGAAGCTTTCTTT
V: TRBV7-6; J: TRBJ2-1; size: -; D: TRBD2; CDR3: CASSLVSSGSSYNEQLF; DNA: TGTGCCAGCAGCTTAGTTTCTAGCGGGAGCTCCTACAATGAGCAGCTCTTC
V: TRBV5-6; J: TRBJ1-3; size: few; D: -; CDR3: CASSLRGGTGNTIYF; DNA: TGTGCCAGCAGCTTGAGAGGTGGGACTGGAAACACCATATATTTT
V: TRBV29-1; J: TRBJ2-7; size: -; D: -; CDR3: CSVGEYSYEQYF; DNA: TGCAGCGTTGGCGAATACTCCTACGAGCAGTACTTC
V: TRBV2; J: TRBJ1-1; size: -; D: TRBD1; CDR3: CASTSGQGTEAFF; DNA: TGTGCCAGCACCTCAGGACAGGGCACTGAAGCTTTCTTT
V: TRBV5-1; J: TRBJ1-5; size: -; D: -; CDR3: CTSSLGQGNQPQHF; DNA: TGCACCAGCAGCTTGGGGCAGGGCAATCAGCCCCAGCATTTT